These T cell receptor beta chains were read from a single sample in a study of Graves' ophthalmopathy and Graves' hyperthyroidism. From the multiplex PCR reads, TCRdb called clonotypes with MiXCR, one entry per CDR3 protein. This sample has some 750,000 distinct CDR3 sequences, with roughly 40% found just once. The sample comprised peripheral blood. These receptors were taken from an adult man with Graves' ophthalmopathy. Each CDR3 is given with its conserved first and last residue. Each record gives: V gene, clone size, D gene, J gene, CDR3 protein, CDR3 DNA. D genes are given only for firm matches. Clone size is shown for a subset of rows, as once, few, many or a class of expanded clone.

v_call: TRBV7-2; clone_size: once; d_call: NA; j_call: TRBJ1-4; cdr3_aa: CASSSKGIFGEKLFF; cdr3_nt: TGTGCCAGCAGCTCAAAAGGGATTTTTGGGGAAAAACTGTTTTTT
v_call: TRBV3-2; clone_size: few; d_call: NA; j_call: TRBJ1-1; cdr3_aa: CASSQDTTAFF; cdr3_nt: TGTGCCAGCAGCCAAGATACGACGGCTTTCTTT
v_call: TRBV20-1; clone_size: NA; d_call: TRBD1; j_call: TRBJ1-2; cdr3_aa: CSARSTGTSFNYGYTF; cdr3_nt: TGCAGTGCTAGATCGACAGGGACCTCGTTTAACTATGGCTACACCTTC
v_call: TRBV2; clone_size: few; d_call: NA; j_call: TRBJ2-6; cdr3_aa: CASSDRNSGANVLTF; cdr3_nt: TGTGCCAGCAGTGACCGGAACTCTGGGGCCAACGTCCTGACTTTC
v_call: TRBV10-3; clone_size: NA; d_call: NA; j_call: TRBJ1-1; cdr3_aa: CAISEGPPTEAFF; cdr3_nt: TGTGCCATCAGTGAGGGGCCCCCCACTGAAGCTTTCTTT
v_call: TRBV11-1; clone_size: NA; d_call: NA; j_call: TRBJ2-2; cdr3_aa: CASSLAPLADTGELFF; cdr3_nt: TGTGCCAGCAGCTTAGCCCCCCTCGCGGACACCGGGGAGCTGTTTTTT
v_call: TRBV15; clone_size: NA; d_call: TRBD1; j_call: TRBJ2-7; cdr3_aa: CATSSVPGQGPEQYF; cdr3_nt: TGTGCCACCAGCAGTGTACCGGGACAGGGTCCCGAGCAGTACTTC
v_call: TRBV12-3/TRBV12-4; clone_size: few; d_call: NA; j_call: TRBJ2-5; cdr3_aa: CASSLTYRETQYF; cdr3_nt: TGTGCCAGCTCGCTGACATACCGGGAGACCCAGTACTTC
v_call: TRBV19; clone_size: NA; d_call: NA; j_call: TRBJ1-4; cdr3_aa: CASSDRPSNEKLFF; cdr3_nt: TGTGCCAGTAGCGACAGGCCTTCTAATGAAAAACTGTTTTTT
v_call: TRBV7-9; clone_size: NA; d_call: TRBD2; j_call: TRBJ2-2; cdr3_aa: CASSRGDGELFF; cdr3_nt: TGTGCCAGCAGCCGGGGGGACGGGGAGCTGTTTTTT
v_call: TRBV7-9; clone_size: many; d_call: NA; j_call: TRBJ1-2; cdr3_aa: CASSFGFGYTF; cdr3_nt: TGTGCCAGCAGCTTCGGGTTTGGCTACACCTTC
v_call: TRBV5-6; clone_size: NA; d_call: NA; j_call: TRBJ1-1; cdr3_aa: CASSFTGRREAFF; cdr3_nt: TGTGCCAGCAGCTTCACGGGCAGGCGGGAAGCTTTCTTT
v_call: TRBV7-2; clone_size: NA; d_call: TRBD2; j_call: TRBJ2-7; cdr3_aa: CASRRASGTYEQYF; cdr3_nt: TGTGCCAGCCGGAGGGCTAGCGGGACCTACGAGCAGTACTTC
v_call: TRBV7-2; clone_size: NA; d_call: NA; j_call: TRBJ2-3; cdr3_aa: CASSFMREDTQYF; cdr3_nt: TGTGCCAGCAGCTTCATGAGGGAGGATACGCAGTATTTT
v_call: TRBV29-1; clone_size: many; d_call: NA; j_call: TRBJ2-7; cdr3_aa: CSGRVVYEQYF; cdr3_nt: TGCAGCGGTCGCGTGGTCTACGAGCAGTACTTC
v_call: TRBV7-4; clone_size: NA; d_call: TRBD1; j_call: TRBJ1-1; cdr3_aa: CASSVGTGGQGTEAFF; cdr3_nt: TGTGCCAGCAGTGTCGGGACAGGGGGCCAAGGGACTGAAGCTTTCTTT
v_call: TRBV6-6; clone_size: NA; d_call: TRBD1; j_call: TRBJ1-5; cdr3_aa: CASGTAYYQPQHF; cdr3_nt: TGTGCCAGCGGGACAGCTTACTATCAGCCCCAGCATTTT
v_call: TRBV15; clone_size: many; d_call: TRBD1; j_call: TRBJ1-1; cdr3_aa: CATSRYLQGKVDTEAFF; cdr3_nt: TGTGCCACCAGCAGATACTTACAGGGGAAGGTGGACACTGAAGCTTTCTTT
v_call: TRBV7-2; clone_size: NA; d_call: NA; j_call: TRBJ1-6; cdr3_aa: CASSSGQIVRSYNSPLHF; cdr3_nt: TGTGCCAGCAGCTCGGGACAAATCGTTCGCTCCTATAATTCACCCCTCCACTTT
v_call: TRBV5-4; clone_size: NA; d_call: NA; j_call: TRBJ1-2; cdr3_aa: CASSLDGLGGGYTF; cdr3_nt: TGTGCCAGCAGCTTGGATGGATTAGGAGGCGGCTACACCTTC
v_call: TRBV9; clone_size: few; d_call: NA; j_call: TRBJ2-6; cdr3_aa: CASKPSGANVLTF; cdr3_nt: TGTGCCAGCAAACCATCTGGGGCCAACGTCCTGACTTTC
v_call: TRBV9; clone_size: few; d_call: NA; j_call: TRBJ1-4; cdr3_aa: CASSPQGSREKLFF; cdr3_nt: TGTGCCAGCAGCCCACAGGGTTCGCGTGAAAAACTGTTTTTT
v_call: TRBV10-3; clone_size: few; d_call: TRBD1; j_call: TRBJ1-5; cdr3_aa: CASRQGASNQPQHF; cdr3_nt: TGTGCCAGCAGGCAGGGGGCTAGCAATCAGCCCCAGCATTTT
v_call: TRBV14; clone_size: few; d_call: TRBD2; j_call: TRBJ2-2; cdr3_aa: CASSQVYGGGSTNTGELFF; cdr3_nt: TGTGCCAGCAGCCAAGTTTACGGCGGGGGTAGTACGAACACCGGGGAGCTGTTTTTT
v_call: TRBV2; clone_size: NA; d_call: NA; j_call: TRBJ1-2; cdr3_aa: CASSEGLGNTF; cdr3_nt: TGTGCCAGCAGTGAGGGCCTTGGAAACACCTTC